The 27 T cell receptor beta chains given below trace back to one sample, sequenced in a study of T cells in Graves' hyperthyroidism and ophthalmopathy. TCR beta CDR3 regions were amplified from RNA. The primer set for the first-round RT-PCR of the TCR CDR3 was HTBI. MiXCR was run by TCRdb on the multiplex PCR reads, yielding one entry per CDR3 protein. The sample has fewer than 750,000 distinct CDR3 sequences; 14% to 15% are singletons. Sequences were obtained from blood. Source of these receptors: a middle-aged woman with Graves' ophthalmopathy.

The chain is built from TRBV20-1 and TRBJ1-5; no reliable D call. The CDR3 spans 14 residues. V lost 0 bases and J 7 bases, leaving 13 bases between the germline ends. Germline-derived CDR1 and CDR2 are DFQATT and SNEGSKA (reference sequence). The CDR3 region has the DNA TGCAGTGCTAGAGATGGTGGGCGACGGCAGCCCCAGCATTTT. This encodes CSARDGGRRQPQHF.

This clonotype was recorded many times. This chain connects TRBV29-1 to TRBJ2-5; D might be TRBD1 (5 bases). Germline CDR1 and CDR2: SQVTM and ANQGSEA. The length of the CDR3 is 10 residues. V lost 7 bases and J lost 5, with 8 bases in between. The CDR3 protein is CSGGEETQYF. CDR3 nucleotide sequence: TGCAGCGGGGGCGAGGAGACCCAGTACTTC.

This clonotype was seen ten or more times. The chain has TRBV7-9 and TRBJ1-1; D unresolved. The CDR3 covers 11 residues. The V gene lost 5 bases and the J gene lost 6 bases, with 7 bases spanning the gap. Germline lookup yields CDR1 SEHNR and CDR2 FQNEAQ (reference sequence). CDR3 sequence reads: CASSLLAEAFF. CDR3 nucleotides: TGTGCCAGCAGCCTACTGGCTGAAGCTTTCTTT.

The chain joins TRBV27 to TRBJ2-3; TRBD2 is a possible D gene (5 bases). The CDR3 sequence is 16 residues long. Trimming stripped 6 bases from V and 0 bases from J, with 16 bases between. Germline CDR1 is MNHEY and CDR2 is SMNVEV (reference sequence). As DNA, the CDR3 is TGTGCCAGCAGATCTTTGCGGGCGACTAGCACAGATACGCAGTATTTT. The encoded protein is CASRSLRATSTDTQYF.

This clonotype was counted at least ten times. The chain carries TRBV6-1 and TRBJ2-2; either TRBD1 or TRBD2 may supply D (5 bases each). The CDR3 loop spans 15 amino acids. The V end lost 4 bases, the J end lost 3 bases, and 12 bases lay between the germline ends. CDR1 is MNHNS, CDR2 SASEGT, per germline. CDR3 sequence: CASSGTGTYTGELFF. The CDR3 coding sequence is TGTGCCAGCAGTGGAACCGGGACCTACACCGGGGAGCTGTTTTTT.

This clonotype was picked up many times. The chain combines TRBV29-1 with TRBJ2-5; the match to TRBD2 covers 13 bases. V trimming: 7 bases; J trimming: 1 base; junction bases outside the gene matches: 18. The CDR3 is made up of 19 amino acids. From germline, CDR1 is SQVTM and CDR2 ANQGSEA. The CDR3, as DNA: TGCAGCGAGGAGGGCAACTCGACTAGCGGGAGGCATCTCCAAGAGACCCAGTACTTC. Encoded protein: CSEEGNSTSGRHLQETQYF.

The gene calls are TRBV28 and TRBJ1-1; the D gene is possibly TRBD1 (6 bases). The germline gives CDR1 MDHEN, CDR2 SYDVKM. V was cut by 3 bases and J by 4 bases, with 15 bases left in between. The CDR3 extends over 15 amino acids. In nucleotides, the CDR3 is TGTGCCAGCAGTTTGGGGAGGGGGTTGAGCACTGAAGCTTTCTTT. Translated, it gives CASSLGRGLSTEAFF.

There are many counts of this clonotype. J is TRBJ2-7 and V is TRBV5-1; D gene unclear. The CDR3 extends over 15 amino acids. Germline-derived CDR1 and CDR2 are SGHRS and YFSETQ. V was trimmed by 0 bases and J by 1 base, leaving 11 bases between them. CDR3 loop: CASSLGFPASYEQYF. CDR3 DNA: TGCGCCAGCAGCTTGGGATTCCCCGCATCCTACGAGCAGTACTTC.

The chain carries TRBV6-1 and TRBJ2-5, with 10 bases lining up with TRBD2. CDR1 MNHNS and CDR2 SASEGT come from the germline V gene. V dropped 8 bases and J dropped 1; count of bases not matched to a gene: 7. This CDR3 spans 15 amino acids. CDR3 in DNA: TGTGCCAGCTGCCGGACTAGCGGACTCCAAGAGACCCAGTACTTC. The encoded protein is CASCRTSGLQETQYF.

This clonotype has a handful of counts. This rearrangement joins TRBV28 to TRBJ2-3, with D tentatively TRBD1 (6 bases). The germline V and J ends were trimmed by 3 bases and 5 bases, with 12 bases remaining between them. The CDR3 runs to 14 residues. Germline V lookup: CDR1 MDHEN, CDR2 SYDVKM. The CDR3 region is CASSLIQGGDTQYF. The CDR3 bases are TGTGCCAGCAGTTTGATACAGGGTGGAGATACGCAGTATTTT.

This clonotype was recorded many times. The chain employs TRBV25-1 and TRBJ1-1, with unresolved D. The CDR3 loop spans 16 amino acids. Germline V CDR1 and CDR2: MGHDK, SYGVNS. The ends were cut back, 3 bases at V and 5 bases at J, with 19 bases in the middle. This CDR3 is CASSDQIGGFATEAFF. For the CDR3, the DNA is TGTGCCAGCAGTGACCAAATAGGCGGTTTTGCGACTGAAGCTTTCTTT.

This clonotype was found many times. This sequence joins TRBV30 and TRBJ1-2; D is ambiguous. The CDR3 covers 14 residues. The V end lost 2 bases, the J end lost 2 bases, and 12 bases lay between the germline ends. Germline values: CDR1 GTSNPN, CDR2 SVGIG (reference sequence). The CDR3: CAWSSRAGNYGYTF. CDR3 coding DNA: TGTGCCTGGAGTTCGCGGGCTGGGAACTATGGCTACACCTTC. Combining the CDR3 with reference TRBV30 and TRBJ1-2 gives the whole variable domain SQTIHQWPATLVQPVGSPLSLECTVEGTSNPNLYWYRQAAGRGLQLLFYSVGIGQISSEVPQNLSASRPQDRQFILSSKKLLLSDSGFYLCAWSSRAGNYGYTFGSGTRLTVV.

The chain employs TRBV3-1 and TRBJ1-1, with D tentatively TRBD1 (5 bases). Germline CDR1 LGHDT, CDR2 YNNKEL (reference sequence). Between the trimmed V and J ends, which lost 1 base and 1 base, there was a span of 13 bases. The CDR3 has 16 residues. The CDR3 DNA sequence: TGTGCCAGCAGCCAAGCGCACAGTAGGGGGAACACTGAAGCTTTCTTT. Encoded protein: CASSQAHSRGNTEAFF.

This clonotype was seen repeatedly, ten times or more. The chain carries TRBV20-1 and TRBJ1-2; 8 positions match TRBD1. Germline loops: CDR1 DFQATT, CDR2 SNEGSKA (reference sequence). V gave up 0 bases and J gave up 11 bases; unmatched junction bases: 8. The CDR3 loop spans 13 amino acids. CDR3 amino acids: CSARDLGQGAYTF. CDR3 nucleotides: TGCAGTGCTAGAGATCTTGGGCAGGGGGCATACACCTTC.

In this sample, this clonotype turned up many times. The chain combines TRBV6-2 or TRBV6-3 with TRBJ2-7; D perhaps matches TRBD1 (6 bases). V lost 6 bases and J lost 0, with 12 bases in between. This CDR3 is 14 amino acids long. The germline V gene has CDR1 MNHEY and CDR2 SVGEGT. This chain's CDR3 is CASRTGTISYEQYF. CDR3 coding DNA: TGTGCCAGCAGGACCGGGACAATCTCCTACGAGCAGTACTTC.

The chain recombines TRBV6-2 or TRBV6-3 with TRBJ2-3; 9 nucleotides match TRBD2. J lost 4 bases, V lost 10 bases, and 6 bases had no gene match. Germline assignment: CDR1 MNHEY and CDR2 SVGEGT. This CDR3 spans 13 amino acids. CDR3 DNA: TGTGCCATCAATAGCGGGAGCGCAGATACGCAGTATTTT. This encodes CAINSGSADTQYF.

This clonotype was observed at least ten times. The genes are TRBV4-1 and TRBJ1-2; the D is unclear. The CDR3 consists of 14 residues. Trimming removed 0 bases from V and 4 bases from J, with 9 bases in between. Germline assignment: CDR1 MGHRA and CDR2 YSYEKL. CDR3 DNA sequence: TGCGCCAGCAGCCAAGAAGCCACCGCCTATGGCTACACCTTC. It is translated as CASSQEATAYGYTF.

This clonotype was counted at least ten times. The chain employs TRBV28 and TRBJ2-7; D perhaps matches TRBD1 (6 bases). Per germline, CDR1 MDHEN and CDR2 SYDVKM. V lost 7 bases to trimming and J lost 2 bases, with 18 bases between them. The CDR3 spans 15 residues. The DNA for the CDR3 is TGTGCCAGCACTCCCACCGGGACACCCCCCTACGAGCAGTACTTC. Protein: CASTPTGTPPYEQYF.

Ten or more counts support this clonotype. J is TRBJ1-3 and V is TRBV6-2 or TRBV6-3; D is ambiguous. Germline V gene lookup returns CDR1 MNHEY and CDR2 SVGEGT. V shed 0 bases and J shed 3 bases, with 3 bases lying between them. CDR3 length: 13 amino acids. The DNA for the CDR3 is TGTGCCAGCAGTTACTCGGATGGAAACACCATATATTTT. Translated: CASSYSDGNTIYF.

This clonotype was observed a few times. The CDR3 loop reads CASSPTDDTTGELFF. The DNA of the CDR3 is TGTGCCAGCTCACCTACTGACGATACCACCGGGGAGCTGTTTTTT. The chain joins TRBV18 to TRBJ2-2; D remains ambiguous. The CDR3 sequence is 15 residues long. Germline V gene data show CDR1 as KGHSH and CDR2 as LQKENI. Trimming pared 3 bases from V and 4 bases from J, leaving 12 bases between.

This clonotype occurred many times. The chain links TRBV20-1 to TRBJ2-5; 7 bases match TRBD2. The CDR3 contains 14 residues. Germline V gene sequence: CDR1 DFQATT, CDR2 SNEGSKA (reference sequence). Losses at the gene ends were 4 bases for V and 2 bases for J; bases not matched to a gene: 7. CDR3 loop: CSANRMRGQETQYF. CDR3 nucleotides: TGCAGTGCTAATAGGATGCGGGGGCAAGAGACCCAGTACTTC.

The chain links TRBV7-9 to TRBJ1-6, with D unclear. The length of the CDR3 is 14 residues. Per the germline V gene, CDR1 is SEHNR and CDR2 is FQNEAQ (reference sequence). The V end was cut by 0 bases, the J end by 6 bases, with 6 bases between. The CDR3 reads CASSLAGSNSPLHF. As DNA, the CDR3 is TGTGCCAGCAGCTTAGCCGGTAGTAATTCACCCCTCCACTTT.

The chain employs TRBV27 and TRBJ2-7, with TRBD2 matching over 14 bases. Looked up from germline, CDR1 is MNHEY and CDR2 is SMNVEV (reference sequence). Trimming removed 4 bases from V and 5 bases from J; junction bases left unmatched: 7. The CDR3 runs 16 residues. CDR3 nucleotide sequence: TGTGCCAGCAGTTCCCGACTAGCGGGAGGGACCCACGAGCAGTACTTC. It yields the protein CASSSRLAGGTHEQYF.

The rearrangement links TRBV7-3 to TRBJ1-2, with TRBD1 identical over 9 bases. J gave up 8 bases and V 4 bases, and 11 bases lay outside the gene matches. CDR3 length: 15 amino acids. CDR1 SGHTA and CDR2 FQGTGA come from the germline V gene. The CDR3 DNA reads TGTGCCAGCAGCTCCCTAGGGACAGGGAAAGACGGCTACACCTTC. Protein product: CASSSLGTGKDGYTF.

At least ten counts were recorded for this clonotype. The genes are TRBV28 and TRBJ1-3; D uncertain. Germline assignment: CDR1 MDHEN and CDR2 SYDVKM. This CDR3 is built from 14 residues. V was trimmed by 3 bases and J by 4 bases, leaving 10 bases between them. CDR3 loop: CASSLFSGGNTIYF. The CDR3 DNA reads TGTGCCAGCAGTTTGTTCAGTGGGGGAAACACCATATATTTT.

In its sample, this clonotype was seen many times. The chain combines TRBV29-1 with TRBJ2-5; 13 positions agree with TRBD2. V was pared by 5 bases and J by 6 bases, with 12 bases of the junction left unmatched. The CDR3 has 16 amino acids. CDR1 and CDR2 (germline): SQVTM, ANQGSEA. The CDR3 nucleotides read TGCAGCGTTTTCGGGACTAGCGGGAAAGTCTTGAAGACCCAGTACTTC. Translated, it gives CSVFGTSGKVLKTQYF.

A remark on this clonotype: A much larger clone differs from this one at a single base, so this may be a read error. The chain joins TRBV12-3 or TRBV12-4 to TRBJ1-3; D gene unclear. This CDR3 has 12 residues. CDR3 nucleotide sequence: TGTGCCAGCAGATCCTCTTTGGGCACCATATGTTTT. Protein sequence: CASRSSLGTICF.